This TCR beta chain was recovered during a study of T cells in Graves' hyperthyroidism and ophthalmopathy. This CDR3 has 13 amino acids. The germline V and J ends were trimmed by 0 bases and 11 bases, with 12 bases remaining between them. The germline gives CDR1 SGHRS, CDR2 YFSETQ. The TCR beta CDR3 regions underwent amplification using RNA transcripts as the source. First-round RT-PCR with HTBI primers amplified the TCR CDR3 region. Each CDR3 protein gets one entry after TCRdb re-called the multiplex PCR reads with MiXCR. The sample carries more than 500,000 distinct CDR3 sequences, about 15% recorded once. This clonotype was detected ten times or more.

Sequencing used blood. This clonotype was sampled from a middle-aged woman with Graves' ophthalmopathy. This chain joins TRBV5-1 and TRBJ2-4; D possibly uses TRBD1 or TRBD2 (5 bases each). CDR3 nucleotide sequence: TGCGCCAGCAGCTTGGGGGACGGTGCGGTTCAGTACTTC. It codes for CASSLGDGAVQYF. Full variable domain (remainder filled in from reference TRBV5-1 and TRBJ2-4): KAGVTQTPRYLIKTRGQQVTLSCSPISGHRSVSWYQQTPGQGLQFLFEYFSETQRNKGNFPGRFSGRQFSNSRSEMNVSTLELGDSALYLCASSLGDGAVQYFGAGTRLSVL.